This T cell receptor beta chain was observed in a study of blood T cell repertoires in COVID-19. The wider study: Sites in the United States, Italy and Spain provided acute and convalescent COVID-19 samples. PBMCs, B-cell-depleted T cells, or T cells were the source of the cDNA or gDNA that made up the material.

Per the original methods: Reference gene primer amplification in the assay estimated nucleated cell counts. Only in-frame clones appear in the TCRdb table, and some are missing; sequencing was by immunoSEQ multiplex PCR. V, J and clone size are taken as reported in that table, and D and trimming were inferred from the DNA itself. The sample includes about 200,000 clones, about nine tenths seen only once; the top ten take 5.5% to 8%. The V gene lost 0 bases and the J gene lost 6 bases, with 12 bases spanning the gap. The CDR3 runs to 15 residues. Germline lookup yields CDR1 SGDLS and CDR2 YYNGEE. The chain couples TRBV9 to TRBJ2-2; D gene uncertain. Sequenced material: peripheral blood. This TCR derives from a man aged 55 to 70 who had recovered from COVID-19. The CDR3 spells CASSVELIGPGELFF. The CDR3 DNA is TGTGCCAGCAGCGTAGAGCTTATCGGTCCCGGGGAGCTGTTTTTT.